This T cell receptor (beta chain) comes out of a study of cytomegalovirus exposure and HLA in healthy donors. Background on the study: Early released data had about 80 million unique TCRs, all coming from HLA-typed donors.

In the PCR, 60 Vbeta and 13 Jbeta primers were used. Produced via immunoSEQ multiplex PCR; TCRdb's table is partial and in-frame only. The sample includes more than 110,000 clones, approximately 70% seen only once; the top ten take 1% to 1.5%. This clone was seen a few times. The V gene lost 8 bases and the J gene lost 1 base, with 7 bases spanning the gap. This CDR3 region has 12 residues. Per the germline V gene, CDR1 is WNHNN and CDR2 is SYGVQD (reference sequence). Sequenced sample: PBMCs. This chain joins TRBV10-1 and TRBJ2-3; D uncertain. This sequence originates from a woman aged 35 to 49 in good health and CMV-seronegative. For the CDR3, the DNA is TGCGCCAGCCTCGACTGCACAGATACGCAGTATTTT. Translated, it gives CASLDCTDTQYF.